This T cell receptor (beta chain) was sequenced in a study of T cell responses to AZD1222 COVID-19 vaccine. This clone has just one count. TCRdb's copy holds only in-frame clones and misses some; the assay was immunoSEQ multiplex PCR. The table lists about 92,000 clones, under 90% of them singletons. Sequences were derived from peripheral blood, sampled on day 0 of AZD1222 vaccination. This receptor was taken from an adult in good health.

The chain's CDR3 is CASSDRTSGETQYF. CDR3 DNA sequence: TGCGCCAGCAGCGACAGGACTAGCGGAGAGACCCAGTACTTC. The chain uses TRBV5-1 and TRBJ2-5; 10 bases agree with TRBD2. CDR3 length: 14 residues. V was pared by 4 bases and J by 4 bases, with 4 bases of the junction left unmatched. CDR1 is SGHRS and CDR2 is YFSETQ in the germline V gene.